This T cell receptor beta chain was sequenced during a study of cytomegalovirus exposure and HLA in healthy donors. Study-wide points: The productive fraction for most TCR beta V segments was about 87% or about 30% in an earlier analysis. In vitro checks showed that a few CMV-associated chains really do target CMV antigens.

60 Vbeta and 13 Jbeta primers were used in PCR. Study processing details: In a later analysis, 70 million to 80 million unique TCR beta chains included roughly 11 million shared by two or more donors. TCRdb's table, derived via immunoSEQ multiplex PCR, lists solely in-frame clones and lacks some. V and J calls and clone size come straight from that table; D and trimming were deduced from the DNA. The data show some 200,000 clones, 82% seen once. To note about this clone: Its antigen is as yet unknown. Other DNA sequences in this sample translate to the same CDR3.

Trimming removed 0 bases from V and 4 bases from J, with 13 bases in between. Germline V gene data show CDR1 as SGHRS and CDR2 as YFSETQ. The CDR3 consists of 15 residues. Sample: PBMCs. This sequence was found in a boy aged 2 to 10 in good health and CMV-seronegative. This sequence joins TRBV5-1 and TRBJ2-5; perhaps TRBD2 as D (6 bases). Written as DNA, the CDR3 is TGCGCCAGCAGCTTGGGAGTAGCGGTGGGAGAGACCCAGTACTTC. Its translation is CASSLGVAVGETQYF.